The 8 T cell receptor beta chains below were found in one sample sequenced in a study of kidney transplant recipient with SARS-CoV-2 infection. MiXCR, applied by TCRdb to the reads, yields one record per CDR3 protein. Of under 300,000 distinct CDR3 sequences listed, under 30% are singletons. The source material was a blood sample, sampled at baseline and on roughly day 120 from a kidney transplant recipient. Every receptor here comes from a male patient aged 30 to 39 who had COVID-19 and was a kidney transplant recipient. The T cells may come from the graft donor.

On this clonotype: Given the absence of the conserved phenylalanine or tryptophan at the CDR3 end, a read error is likely. V gene TRBV7-6 combines with J gene TRBJ2-1; tentative D call: TRBD2 (5 bases). CDR3 length: 16 residues. Germline loops: CDR1 SGHVS, CDR2 FNYEAQ. The V end lost 0 bases, the J end lost 3 bases, and 12 bases lay between the germline ends. The CDR3 DNA sequence: TGTGCCAGCAGCTTAGCGGTCGGGATACGCTACAATGAGCAGTTCCTC. It encodes CASSLAVGIRYNEQFL.

This clonotype was seen at least ten times. The gene calls are TRBV6-4 and TRBJ1-2, with D hard to call. CDR1 and CDR2 from the germline V gene are MRHNA and SNTAGT. The CDR3 spans 17 residues. Trimming left V 4 bases short and J 4 bases short, with 22 bases between. CDR3 in DNA: TGTGCCAGCAGTGGAAATGGCTCACACGGAAAGACCTATGGCTACACCTTC. This gives the protein CASSGNGSHGKTYGYTF.

In its sample, this clonotype was seen many times. The chain carries TRBV7-7 and TRBJ1-2; unclear D gene. The CDR3 has 17 residues. The V end was cut by 5 bases, the J end by 4 bases, with 23 bases between. Germline V CDR1 and CDR2: SSHAT, FNYEAQ (reference sequence). The chain's CDR3 is CASSTKCKCRKTYGYTF. The DNA for the CDR3 is TGTGCCAGCAGCACTAAGTGTAAGTGCCGAAAGACCTATGGCTACACCTTC.

Comments on this clonotype: This may be a read error, as it is one base from a much larger clone. The chain recombines TRBV5-1 with TRBJ2-4, with D possibly being TRBD1 (6 bases). CDR1 is SGHRS, CDR2 YFSETQ, per germline. This CDR3 contains 15 residues. CDR3 amino acids: CASSLSTGTKDIQYF. The CDR3 DNA sequence: TGCGCCAGCAGCTTGTCGACAGGAACCAAAGACATTCAGTACTTC.

This clonotype was seen ten or more times. The J gene is TRBJ1-6, the V gene TRBV3-1; tentative D call: TRBD1 (5 bases). Trimming pared 3 bases from V and 9 bases from J, leaving 15 bases between. Per the germline V gene, CDR1 is LGHDT and CDR2 is YNNKEL (reference sequence). The CDR3 sequence is 15 residues long. The CDR3 coding sequence is TGTGCCAGCAGCCAGGATTGGCAGGGTGGTTCACCCCTCCACTTT. Translation gives CASSQDWQGGSPLHF.

The chain recombines TRBV11-2 with TRBJ2-1; 10 nucleotides match TRBD2. This CDR3 spans 14 amino acids. Germline V CDR1 and CDR2: SGHAT, FQNNGV. The V segment lost 4 bases and the J segment 6 bases; nucleotides outside the gene matches: 3. CDR3 amino acids: CASSSAGGLNEQFF. The CDR3 DNA sequence: TGTGCCAGCAGCTCAGCGGGAGGGCTCAATGAGCAGTTCTTC.

This clonotype was seen ten or more times. The CDR3 region has the DNA TGTGCCAGCAGCTTAGTATCCAAAAACATTCAGTACTTC. Protein product: CASSLVSKNIQYF. The chain links TRBV7-2 to TRBJ2-4; D gene unclear. The germline gives CDR1 SGHTA, CDR2 FQGNSA. This CDR3 has 13 amino acids. The germline V and J ends were trimmed by 1 base and 2 bases, with 3 bases remaining between them.

This clonotype was observed many times. The J gene is TRBJ1-5, the V gene TRBV3-1; D uncertain. CDR1 LGHDT and CDR2 YNNKEL come from the germline V gene (reference sequence). Trimming took 1 base from V and 3 from J, leaving 4 bases between them. The CDR3 is made up of 13 amino acids. The CDR3 nucleotides are TGTGCCAGCAGCCAAGGGGACAATCAGCCCCAGCATTTT. It translates to CASSQGDNQPQHF.